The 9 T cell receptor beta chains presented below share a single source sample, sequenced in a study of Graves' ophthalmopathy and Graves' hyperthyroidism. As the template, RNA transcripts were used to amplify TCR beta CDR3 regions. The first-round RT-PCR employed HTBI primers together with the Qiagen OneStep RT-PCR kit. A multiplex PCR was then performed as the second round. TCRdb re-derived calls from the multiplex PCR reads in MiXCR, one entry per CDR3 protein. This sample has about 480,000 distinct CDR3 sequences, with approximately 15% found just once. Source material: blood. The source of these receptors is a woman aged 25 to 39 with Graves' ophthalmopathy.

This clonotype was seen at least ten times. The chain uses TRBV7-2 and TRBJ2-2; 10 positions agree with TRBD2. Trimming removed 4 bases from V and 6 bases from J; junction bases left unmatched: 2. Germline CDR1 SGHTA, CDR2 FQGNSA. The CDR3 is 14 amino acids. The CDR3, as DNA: TGTGCCAGCAGCTCTAGCGGGAGCCCCGGGGAGCTGTTTTTT. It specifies CASSSSGSPGELFF.

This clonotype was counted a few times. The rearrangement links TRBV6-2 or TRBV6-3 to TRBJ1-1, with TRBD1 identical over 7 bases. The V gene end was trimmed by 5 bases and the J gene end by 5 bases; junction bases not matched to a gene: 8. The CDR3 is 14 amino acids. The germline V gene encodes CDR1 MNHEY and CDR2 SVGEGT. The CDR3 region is CASSLNRGWTEAFF. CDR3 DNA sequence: TGTGCCAGCAGTCTTAACAGGGGATGGACTGAAGCTTTCTTT.

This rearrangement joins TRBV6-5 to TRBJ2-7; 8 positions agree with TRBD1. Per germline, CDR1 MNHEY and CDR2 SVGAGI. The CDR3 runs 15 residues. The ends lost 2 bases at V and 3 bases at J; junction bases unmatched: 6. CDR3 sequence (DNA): TGTGCCAGCAGTTACATGACAGGGGCTTTCTACGAGCAGTACTTC. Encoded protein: CASSYMTGAFYEQYF.

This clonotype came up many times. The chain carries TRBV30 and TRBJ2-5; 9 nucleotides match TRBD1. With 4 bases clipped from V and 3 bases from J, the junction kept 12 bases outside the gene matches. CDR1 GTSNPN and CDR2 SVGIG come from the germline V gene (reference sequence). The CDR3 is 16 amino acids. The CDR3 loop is CAWNPGQGGLKETQYF. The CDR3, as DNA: TGTGCCTGGAATCCGGGACAGGGAGGACTCAAAGAGACCCAGTACTTC. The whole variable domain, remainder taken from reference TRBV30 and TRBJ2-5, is SQTIHQWPATLVQPVGSPLSLECTVEGTSNPNLYWYRQAAGRGLQLLFYSVGIGQISSEVPQNLSASRPQDRQFILSSKKLLLSDSGFYLCAWNPGQGGLKETQYFGPGTRLLVL.

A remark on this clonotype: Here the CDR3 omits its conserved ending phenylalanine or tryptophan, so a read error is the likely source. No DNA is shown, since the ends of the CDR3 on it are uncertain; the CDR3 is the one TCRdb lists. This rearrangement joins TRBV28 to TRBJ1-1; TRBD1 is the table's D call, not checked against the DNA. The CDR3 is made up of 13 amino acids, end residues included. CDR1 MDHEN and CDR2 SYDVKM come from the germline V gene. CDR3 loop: CASRYTGATEACL.

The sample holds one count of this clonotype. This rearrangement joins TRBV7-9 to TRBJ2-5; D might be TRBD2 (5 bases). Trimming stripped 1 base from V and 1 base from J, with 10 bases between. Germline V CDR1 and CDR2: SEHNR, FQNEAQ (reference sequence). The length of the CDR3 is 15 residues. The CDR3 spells CASSLVQAVQETQYF. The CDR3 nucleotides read TGTGCCAGCAGCTTAGTACAAGCGGTCCAAGAGACCCAGTACTTC.

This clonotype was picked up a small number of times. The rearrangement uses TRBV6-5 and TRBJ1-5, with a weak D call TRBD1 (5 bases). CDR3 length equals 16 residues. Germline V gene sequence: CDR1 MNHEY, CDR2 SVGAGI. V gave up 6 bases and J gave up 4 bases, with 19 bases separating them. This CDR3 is CASSPHGRGDNQPQHF. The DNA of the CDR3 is TGTGCCAGCAGCCCCCACGGGAGGGGAGATAATCAGCCCCAGCATTTT.

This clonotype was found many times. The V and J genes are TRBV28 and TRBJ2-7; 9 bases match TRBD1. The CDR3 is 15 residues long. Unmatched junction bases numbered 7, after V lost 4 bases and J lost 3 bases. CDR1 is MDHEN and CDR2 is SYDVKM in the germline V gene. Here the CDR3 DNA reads TGTGCCAGCAGTTCCCGGGACAGGGTAATCTACGAGCAGTACTTC. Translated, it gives CASSSRDRVIYEQYF.

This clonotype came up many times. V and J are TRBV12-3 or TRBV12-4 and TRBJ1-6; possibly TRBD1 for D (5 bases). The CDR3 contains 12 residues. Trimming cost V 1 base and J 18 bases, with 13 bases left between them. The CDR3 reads CASSLGNRYNHF. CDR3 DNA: TGTGCCAGCAGTTTAGGTAACAGGTACAACCACTTT.